These 3 T cell receptor beta chains originate from one sample sequenced in a study of CD8 T cells in ankylosing spondylitis. These TCRs are of unknown antigen specificity. General study results and limits: Characteristic, it appeared, of ankylosing spondylitis blood was a TCR beta motif of roughly 8 highly homologous variants.

Via MiXCR, TCRdb re-called the 5' RACE reads, giving one row per CDR3 protein. This table has 450,000 to 550,000 distinct CDR3 sequences, 5.3% appearing once. Material: blood, either unsorted or a sorted T cell fraction (not recorded which). The receptor source for this set is a male donor with ankylosing spondylitis.

This clonotype was counted only a few times. The chain is built from TRBV5-6 and TRBJ2-4; the match to TRBD2 covers 8 bases. J lost 3 bases, V lost 3 bases, and 2 bases had no gene match. CDR1 and CDR2 from the germline V gene are SGHDT and YYEEEE. The CDR3 is 14 amino acids. CDR3 protein: CASSSGLVKNIQYF. DNA of the CDR3: TGTGCCAGCAGCTCGGGACTAGTCAAAAACATTCAGTACTTC.

This chain links TRBV2 with TRBJ2-5; 7 nucleotides agree with TRBD1. This CDR3 is 13 amino acids long. V dropped 6 bases and J dropped 4; count of bases not matched to a gene: 5. CDR1 is SNHLY, CDR2 FYNNEI, per germline. The CDR3 region is CASRNRGPETQYF. The CDR3 DNA reads as TGTGCCAGCAGGAACAGGGGTCCAGAGACCCAGTACTTC.

This clonotype was detected many times. The rearrangement links TRBV4-3 to TRBJ2-1, with D possibly called TRBD1 or TRBD2 (5 bases each). Germline lookup yields CDR1 LGHNA and CDR2 YSLEER. The CDR3 has 18 residues. Trimming removed 2 bases from V and 5 bases from J, with 22 bases in between. The CDR3 is CASSQLPPVGESHNEQFF. CDR3 bases: TGCGCCAGCAGCCAACTACCTCCCGTGGGGGAGTCACACAATGAGCAGTTCTTC.